The text below deals with one T cell receptor (beta chain). Two negative PCRs, clearance, or symptom resolution had been documented for recovered Cohort 3 donors. This sample is part of a study of blood T cell repertoires in COVID-19. Study information: Some COVID-19 samples were acute and others convalescent; all came from the United States, Italy and Spain. In each case, the material was cDNA or gDNA derived from T cells, B-cell-depleted T cells, or PBMCs.

Trimming pared 1 base from V and 10 bases from J, leaving 8 bases between. The CDR3 has 12 amino acids. CDR1 is LGHNA and CDR2 is YSLEER in the germline V gene. Profiled with immunoSEQ multiplex PCR; TCRdb holds only in-frame clones, not every one. The profile covers about 130,000 clones, with 80% to 90% appearing a single time and around 2.3% taken by the ten largest. This chain uses TRBV4-3 with TRBJ2-1; D may be TRBD2 (5 bases). Sequenced material: PBMCs or T cells enriched from blood (not recorded which). The sequence derives from a woman between 45 and 65 years old who had recovered from COVID-19. CDR3 DNA: TGCGCCAGCAGCCAAGGAGGGCTCGAGCAGTTCTTC. Encoded protein: CASSQGGLEQFF.